The 15 T cell receptor beta chains listed next were all sequenced from one sample in a study of T-cell memory formation after mild COVID-19. TCRdb reprocessed the 5' RACE reads via MiXCR and lists one record per CDR3 protein. The sample includes 170,000 or so distinct CDR3 sequences, around a fifth of them seen just once. What was sequenced was PBMCs or a T cell subset sorted from them (not recorded which). All receptors derive from an adult woman who had mild COVID-19 (a few samples of this study predate the infection). Cell type and time point are not known.

This clonotype has a handful of counts. The rearrangement links TRBV6-2 or TRBV6-3 to TRBJ1-6, with D tentatively TRBD1 (5 bases). From germline, CDR1 is MNHEY and CDR2 SVGEGT. Between the trimmed V and J ends, which lost 0 bases and 8 bases, there was a span of 11 bases. The CDR3 sequence is 15 residues long. The CDR3 reads CASSYSLQDDSPLHF. Here the CDR3 DNA reads TGTGCCAGCAGTTACTCGCTACAGGACGATTCACCCCTCCACTTT.

J is TRBJ1-1 and V is TRBV4-1; the match to TRBD1 covers 9 bases. CDR1 MGHRA and CDR2 YSYEKL come from the germline V gene. The trim removed 3 bases at V and 3 bases at J, leaving 2 bases unmatched. CDR3 size: 14 residues. The CDR3 sequence: CASSQGQGDTEAFF. The CDR3 DNA sequence: TGCGCCAGCAGCCAGGGACAGGGTGACACTGAAGCTTTCTTT.

The chain combines TRBV7-6 with TRBJ2-1, with 8 bases lining up with TRBD2. After removal of 1 base from V and 7 bases from J, the junction contained 6 bases not matched to a gene. This CDR3 is built from 15 residues. CDR1 is SGHVS and CDR2 is FNYEAQ in the germline V gene. The CDR3 sequence: CASSLDSGKRNEQFF. DNA for the CDR3: TGTGCCAGCAGCTTAGATAGCGGGAAAAGGAATGAGCAGTTCTTC.

This clonotype has just a few counts. This chain uses TRBV9 with TRBJ2-1, with D unresolved. This CDR3 region has 11 residues. The V gene lost 3 bases and the J gene lost 7 bases, with 5 bases spanning the gap. The germline V gene encodes CDR1 SGDLS and CDR2 YYNGEE. CDR3 coding DNA: TGTGCCAGCAGCGGCTTTAATGAGCAGTTCTTC. Amino acids: CASSGFNEQFF. Full variable domain (rest looked up from reference TRBV9 and TRBJ2-1): DSGVTQTPKHLITATGQRVTLRCSPRSGDLSVYWYQQSLDQGLQFLIQYYNGEERAKGNILERFSAQQFPDLHSELNLSSLELGDSALYFCASSGFNEQFFGPGTRLTVL.

The rearrangement joins TRBV18 to TRBJ2-1; TRBD2 might be the D (5 bases). The V and J ends lost 3 bases and 5 bases respectively, with 11 bases between them. There are 14 residues in the CDR3. CDR1 and CDR2 from the germline V gene are KGHSH and LQKENI. The CDR3 sequence: CASSPPPGNNEQFF. The CDR3 region has the DNA TGTGCCAGCTCACCGCCTCCCGGGAACAATGAGCAGTTCTTC. The full variable domain, completed using reference TRBV18 and TRBJ2-1, is NAGVMQNPRHLVRRRGQEARLRCSPMKGHSHVYWYRQLPEEGLKFMVYLQKENIIDESGMPKERFSAEFPKEGPSILRIQQVVRGDSAAYFCASSPPPGNNEQFFGPGTRLTVL.

This chain joins TRBV7-2 and TRBJ2-7, with 11 bases that match TRBD2. This CDR3 has 15 residues. V dropped 4 bases and J dropped 3; count of bases not matched to a gene: 5. Germline-derived CDR1 and CDR2 are SGHTA and FQGNSA. For the CDR3, the DNA is TGTGCCAGCAGCTCACCACTAGCGGGGGACTACGAGCAGTACTTC. Translation gives CASSSPLAGDYEQYF.

This chain connects TRBV4-1 to TRBJ2-7; no definite D call. CDR3 size: 15 residues. Germline V CDR1 and CDR2: MGHRA, YSYEKL. With 0 bases removed from V and 7 bases from J, the gap between germline ends came to 16 bases. CDR3 residues: CASSQDLGWPAEQYF. The CDR3 region has the DNA TGCGCCAGCAGCCAAGATCTGGGTTGGCCGGCGGAGCAGTACTTC.

Many counts were recorded for this clonotype. This chain links TRBV3-1 with TRBJ2-6, with D maybe TRBD2 (6 bases). This CDR3 is 16 amino acids long. Germline V gene lookup returns CDR1 LGHDT and CDR2 YNNKEL (reference sequence). With 2 bases removed from V and 0 bases from J, the gap between germline ends came to 8 bases. Here the CDR3 DNA reads TGTGCCAGCAGCCAACCGGGAGACTCTGGGGCCAACGTCCTGACTTTC. Translating gives CASSQPGDSGANVLTF.

This clonotype was observed a handful of times. The DNA for the CDR3 is TGTGCCAGCAGCTCTATAGCGAACTCCTACGAGCAGTACTTC. Its translation: CASSSIANSYEQYF. The rearrangement links TRBV7-9 to TRBJ2-7; perhaps TRBD2 as D (5 bases). Per the germline V gene, CDR1 is SEHNR and CDR2 is FQNEAQ (reference sequence). V was shortened by 4 bases and J by 0 bases, with 10 bases between the two germline ends. CDR3 size: 14 residues.

V and J are TRBV5-6 and TRBJ2-2; a weak D match, TRBD2 (7 bases). CDR1 and CDR2 from the germline V gene are SGHDT and YYEEEE. The CDR3 is made up of 14 amino acids. Trimming took off 2 bases at V and 7 bases at J, with 12 bases between the two ends. The CDR3 coding sequence is TGTGCCAGCAGCTTCGGGGGGCGCATCGGGGAGCTGTTTTTT. It specifies CASSFGGRIGELFF.

This clonotype has only a few counts. V and J are TRBV12-5 and TRBJ2-7, with D perhaps assigned TRBD1 or TRBD2 (5 bases each). Germline V CDR1 and CDR2: LGHNT, FRNRAP. The CDR3 is made up of 16 amino acids. The CDR3 region has the DNA TGTGCCCGGGGACGGCTCCGGGAACGCTTCTCCTACGAGCAGTACTTC. It is translated as CARGRLRERFSYEQYF.

J is TRBJ2-1 and V is TRBV7-9; 9 nucleotides match TRBD2. CDR3 length equals 17 residues. V trimming: 4 bases; J trimming: 6 bases; junction bases outside the gene matches: 13. The V gene's germline CDR1 is SEHNR and CDR2 FQNEAQ (reference sequence). CDR3: CASSSLNVAGVINEQFF. The CDR3 bases are TGTGCCAGCAGCTCTCTTAACGTAGCGGGAGTTATCAATGAGCAGTTCTTC.

This clonotype was picked up a small number of times. The chain couples TRBV5-1 to TRBJ1-2; D not certain. Germline V lookup: CDR1 SGHRS, CDR2 YFSETQ. CDR3 size: 15 residues. V was trimmed by 0 bases and J by 3 bases, leaving 12 bases between them. DNA for the CDR3: TGCGCCAGCAGCTTGGAAATCCTAGGTGACTATGGCTACACCTTC. Translated, it gives CASSLEILGDYGYTF.

The chain uses TRBV3-1 and TRBJ2-1; 10 bases agree with TRBD1. V dropped 4 bases and J dropped 8; count of bases not matched to a gene: 11. Germline CDR1 LGHDT, CDR2 YNNKEL (reference sequence). The CDR3 covers 16 residues. CDR3 nucleotides: TGTGCCAGCAGCCCCCGGGGACAGGGGAATGAGGATGAGCAGTTCTTC. As protein: CASSPRGQGNEDEQFF.

A few counts support this clonotype. The DNA for the CDR3 is TGTGCCAGCAGCTTTGGAAACAGCGAGCAGTACTTC. Translated: CASSFGNSEQYF. J is TRBJ2-7 and V is TRBV5-6; D gene uncertain. The CDR3 runs 12 residues. The V and J ends lost 2 bases and 6 bases respectively, with 9 bases between them. Germline lookup yields CDR1 SGHDT and CDR2 YYEEEE.